These 31 T cell receptor beta chains were sequenced from one sample in a study of blood T cell repertoires in COVID-19. Assay: immunoSEQ multiplex PCR; the TCRdb copy retains only in-frame clones and omits some. Found here are approximately 100,000 clones, roughly 86% of them singletons; the top ten hold 6.5%. The sample consisted of peripheral blood. These receptors were taken from a woman aged 60-70 years with acute or convalescent COVID-19.

The J gene is TRBJ2-3, the V gene TRBV27; 7 bases line up with TRBD2. The junction had 16 bases not matched to a gene; V was cut back by 5 bases and J by 8 bases. Germline CDR1 and CDR2: MNHEY and SMNVEV (reference sequence). The CDR3 has 16 residues. The CDR3 reads CASSTLAVSAGGTQYF. In nucleotides, the CDR3 is TGTGCCAGCAGTACTCTAGCGGTATCCGCCGGGGGTACGCAGTATTTT.

The chain joins TRBV27 to TRBJ2-5; possibly TRBD1 for D (5 bases). The CDR3 totals 15 residues. Looked up from germline, CDR1 is MNHEY and CDR2 is SMNVEV (reference sequence). With 5 bases removed from V and 4 bases from J, the gap between germline ends came to 17 bases. This CDR3 reads CASSASRVTGETQYF. The CDR3 nucleotides read TGTGCCAGCAGTGCGTCCAGGGTAACCGGAGAGACCCAGTACTTC.

This chain joins TRBV3-1 (or the pseudogene TRBV3-2) and TRBJ1-1; maybe TRBD1 (5 bases). Trimming took 4 bases from V and 2 from J, leaving 11 bases between them. The CDR3 length is 14 residues. Germline CDR1 reads LGHDT; CDR2 reads YNNKEL (reference sequence). CDR3 DNA sequence: TGTGCCAGCAGCCCGCGGGGGAGTAACACTGAAGCTTTCTTT. As protein: CASSPRGSNTEAFF.

V is TRBV3-1 (or the pseudogene TRBV3-2) and J is TRBJ1-4; a weak D match, TRBD1 (5 bases). CDR3 length: 15 amino acids. CDR1 and CDR2 from the germline V gene are LGHDT and YNNKEL (reference sequence). The germline V and J ends were trimmed by 0 bases and 8 bases, with 13 bases remaining between them. The CDR3 nucleotides read TGTGCCAGCAGCCAAGATCAGGGCCTGGGGGAAAAACTGTTTTTT. Encoded protein: CASSQDQGLGEKLFF.

The V gene is TRBV18, the J gene TRBJ1-2, with 7 bases that match TRBD1. Germline V gene sequence: CDR1 KGHSH, CDR2 LQKENI. The CDR3 runs to 13 residues. V gave up 3 bases and J gave up 6 bases; unmatched junction bases: 4. CDR3 in DNA: TGTGCCAGCTCACCGAGGGGGCTTGATGGCTACACCTTC. Protein product: CASSPRGLDGYTF.

This rearrangement joins TRBV6-5 to TRBJ1-2, with D uncertain. Trimming took 4 bases from V and 8 from J, leaving 14 bases between them. CDR3 length: 13 amino acids. The germline gives CDR1 MNHEY, CDR2 SVGAGI. CDR3 bases: TGTGCCAGCAGTTCCTTCACCTATATGGGCTACACCTTC. It codes for CASSSFTYMGYTF.

The V and J genes are TRBV5-1 and TRBJ2-2, with 9 bases identical to TRBD1. Germline V gives CDR1 SGHRS, CDR2 YFSETQ. The CDR3 covers 14 residues. J lost 3 bases, V lost 4 bases, and 1 base had no gene match. The CDR3 coding sequence is TGCGCCAGCAGCCGGACAGGGGACACCGGGGAGCTGTTTTTT. It specifies CASSRTGDTGELFF. Variable domain in full (rest from reference TRBV5-1 and TRBJ2-2): KAGVTQTPRYLIKTRGQQVTLSCSPISGHRSVSWYQQTPGQGLQFLFEYFSETQRNKGNFPGRFSGRQFSNSRSEMNVSTLELGDSALYLCASSRTGDTGELFFGEGSRLTVL.

The CDR3 here is CASSASPGTAPVLYNEQFF. CDR3 nucleotides: TGTGCCAGTAGTGCCTCACCCGGGACAGCACCTGTACTATACAATGAGCAGTTCTTC. The chain joins TRBV19 to TRBJ2-1; 7 positions match TRBD1. V shed 5 bases and J 4 bases; nucleotides not matched to a gene: 20. CDR3 length equals 19 residues. The germline gives CDR1 LNHDA, CDR2 SQIVND (reference sequence).

This clone was seen just once. This sequence joins TRBV7-2 and TRBJ1-1; unclear D gene. The CDR3 covers 15 residues. V lost 5 bases to trimming and J lost 6 bases, with 19 bases between them. Looked up from germline, CDR1 is SGHTA and CDR2 is FQGNSA. CDR3 loop: CASSLEPGFGAEAFF. As DNA, the CDR3 is TGTGCCAGCAGCCTTGAGCCGGGGTTTGGCGCTGAAGCTTTCTTT.

In its sample, this clone was seen a few times. This chain links TRBV10-3 with TRBJ2-3; weak D call: TRBD1 (5 bases). Deletions cut 2 bases from V and 4 bases from J, with 13 bases between. Germline CDR1 is ENHRY and CDR2 is SYGVKD. The CDR3 has 15 residues. CDR3 protein: CAISETGGWSDTQYF. The CDR3 DNA reads as TGTGCCATCAGTGAGACAGGCGGCTGGTCAGATACGCAGTATTTT.

The rearrangement links TRBV20-1 to TRBJ2-7, with 9 bases aligning to TRBD1. CDR1 and CDR2 from the germline V gene are DFQATT and SNEGSKA (reference sequence). CDR3 length equals 14 residues. V gave up 3 bases and J gave up 2 bases; unmatched junction bases: 5. CDR3 nucleotides: TGCAGTGCTAGTCGGACAGGGGTTACCTACGAGCAGTACTTC. Protein sequence: CSASRTGVTYEQYF.

The rearrangement joins TRBV30 to TRBJ1-1; D is possibly TRBD1 (6 bases). The germline V gene encodes CDR1 GTSNPN and CDR2 SVGIG (reference sequence). This CDR3 comprises 14 residues. V lost 2 bases and J 1 base, leaving 11 bases between the germline ends. The CDR3 protein is CAWSTGHRNTEAFF. The CDR3 DNA is TGTGCCTGGAGTACGGGACACCGGAACACTGAAGCTTTCTTT. The full variable domain, its missing parts supplied by reference TRBV30 and TRBJ1-1, is SQTIHQWPATLVQPVGSPLSLECTVEGTSNPNLYWYRQAAGRGLQLLFYSVGIGQISSEVPQNLSASRPQDRQFILSSKKLLLSDSGFYLCAWSTGHRNTEAFFGQGTRLTVV.

This chain uses TRBV29-1 with TRBJ2-3; 16 bases agree with TRBD2. CDR3 length: 17 amino acids. Trimming at V came to 6 bases and at J to 2 bases, leaving 8 bases not matched to a gene. The germline CDR1 and CDR2 sequences are SQVTM and ANQGSEA. The CDR3 spells CSVGPGLAGGYTDTQYF. CDR3 DNA: TGCAGCGTGGGACCGGGACTAGCGGGAGGGTACACAGATACGCAGTATTTT.

The rearrangement joins TRBV18 to TRBJ2-5; D is possibly TRBD1 (7 bases). V lost 4 bases, J lost 4 bases, and 13 bases lay in between. CDR1 KGHSH and CDR2 LQKENI come from the germline V gene. The CDR3 contains 14 residues. DNA of the CDR3: TGTGCCAGCTCACTGCGACAGGGAGGAGAGACCCAGTACTTC. As protein: CASSLRQGGETQYF. Full variable domain (rest looked up from reference TRBV18 and TRBJ2-5): NAGVMQNPRHLVRRRGQEARLRCSPMKGHSHVYWYRQLPEEGLKFMVYLQKENIIDESGMPKERFSAEFPKEGPSILRIQQVVRGDSAAYFCASSLRQGGETQYFGPGTRLLVL.

V usage is TRBV19 and J usage is TRBJ1-3; perhaps TRBD1 as D (6 bases). Trimming removed 7 bases at V and 0 bases at J, with 16 bases between. Germline V gene lookup returns CDR1 LNHDA and CDR2 SQIVND (reference sequence). The CDR3 has 16 amino acids. This CDR3 reads CASTSQGILSGNTIYF. DNA of the CDR3: TGTGCCAGTACCTCACAGGGTATCCTCTCTGGAAACACCATATATTTT.

This clone showed up just once. The rearrangement uses TRBV5-8 and TRBJ2-1; 16 nucleotides match TRBD2. Germline-derived CDR1 and CDR2 are SGHTS and YDEGEE. Trimming took 4 bases from V and 0 from J; bases not matched to a gene: 7. The CDR3 is 19 residues long. In DNA form, the CDR3 reads TGTGCCAGCAGCCGCGGGGGACTAGCGGGGGGGAGCTCCTACAATGAGCAGTTCTTC. Encoded protein: CASSRGGLAGGSSYNEQFF.

The V and J genes are TRBV3-1 (or the pseudogene TRBV3-2) and TRBJ2-5; maybe TRBD2 (6 bases). The CDR3 spans 15 residues. Germline CDR1 and CDR2: LGHDT and YNNKEL (reference sequence). V shed 3 bases and J shed 5 bases, with 16 bases lying between them. The DNA of the CDR3 is TGTGCCAGCAGCCATACGAGGGGAGGAGGGGAGACCCAGTACTTC. Protein: CASSHTRGGGETQYF.

This chain uses TRBV28 with TRBJ1-5; 7 bases line up with TRBD1. The CDR3 totals 16 residues. The germline CDR1 and CDR2 sequences are MDHEN and SYDVKM. Trimming at V came to 5 bases and at J to 10 bases, leaving 17 bases not matched to a gene. In DNA, the CDR3 is TGTGCCAGCAGTCGACCGGGGACAGCCGGATATCGACCCCAGCATTTT. As protein: CASSRPGTAGYRPQHF.

This clone was seen only once. The chain employs TRBV5-1 and TRBJ1-4; TRBD1 matches 9 bases. CDR1 SGHRS and CDR2 YFSETQ come from the germline V gene. V dropped 5 bases and J dropped 0; count of bases not matched to a gene: 5. This CDR3 is built from 16 residues. Here the CDR3 reads CASRTGGHTTNEKLFF. CDR3 DNA: TGCGCCAGCAGAACAGGGGGCCACACAACTAATGAAAAACTGTTTTTT. Based on the CDR3 plus reference TRBV5-1 and TRBJ1-4, the full variable domain is KAGVTQTPRYLIKTRGQQVTLSCSPISGHRSVSWYQQTPGQGLQFLFEYFSETQRNKGNFPGRFSGRQFSNSRSEMNVSTLELGDSALYLCASRTGGHTTNEKLFFGSGTQLSVL.

The chain carries TRBV28 and TRBJ2-1, with TRBD2 as a possible D gene (7 bases). The germline V gene encodes CDR1 MDHEN and CDR2 SYDVKM. This CDR3 has 17 residues. V lost 6 bases and J lost 5, with 23 bases in between. This CDR3 is CASRPSRGAVFDNEQFF. The CDR3 region has the DNA TGTGCCAGCAGACCTTCCCGGGGGGCGGTCTTTGACAATGAGCAGTTCTTC.

This sequence joins TRBV5-1 and TRBJ1-3; 11 bases are shared with TRBD1. Germline V gives CDR1 SGHRS, CDR2 YFSETQ. V lost 4 bases to trimming and J lost 0 bases; unmatched junction nucleotides: 6. This CDR3 comprises 17 residues. The DNA for the CDR3 is TGCGCCAGCAGCAGGGGGACAGGGGGTAACTCTGGAAACACCATATATTTT. As protein: CASSRGTGGNSGNTIYF.

J is TRBJ1-3 and V is TRBV4-1; D is uncertain. Germline CDR1 reads MGHRA; CDR2 reads YSYEKL. The CDR3 is 17 residues long. The V gene lost 0 bases and the J gene lost 4 bases, with 16 bases spanning the gap. CDR3 coding DNA: TGCGCCAGCAGCCAAGATTTGGGTTCTCCGGGGGGAAACACCATATATTTT. As protein: CASSQDLGSPGGNTIYF.

This clone showed up just once. This chain connects TRBV18 to TRBJ2-2; 8 nucleotides align to TRBD1. V shed 5 bases and J 0 bases; nucleotides not matched to a gene: 5. CDR3 length: 16 residues. Germline V gene lookup returns CDR1 KGHSH and CDR2 LQKENI. DNA for the CDR3: TGTGCCAGCTCAATCTCAGGGGGCGCGAACACCGGGGAGCTGTTTTTT. Translated: CASSISGGANTGELFF.

The V and J genes are TRBV5-4 and TRBJ2-3; no clear D. V was pared by 5 bases and J by 4 bases, with 11 bases between. The CDR3 totals 13 residues. The germline V gene has CDR1 SGHNT and CDR2 YYREEE (reference sequence). This chain's CDR3 is CASSLESADTQYF. The CDR3 DNA is TGTGCCAGCAGTTTAGAGAGCGCAGATACGCAGTATTTT.

This rearrangement joins TRBV7-2 to TRBJ2-1, with 8 nucleotides matching TRBD2. CDR1 SGHTA and CDR2 FQGNSA come from the germline V gene. Trimming removed 3 bases from V and 5 bases from J; junction bases left unmatched: 6. There are 15 residues in the CDR3. CDR3 sequence: CASSLSSGNNNEQFF. CDR3 sequence (DNA): TGTGCCAGCAGCTTGAGTAGCGGGAACAACAATGAGCAGTTCTTC.

DNA of the CDR3: TGTGCCAGCAGCTTAGCGGGCAGGGGGGCTTCCTACAATGAGCAGTTCTTC. This gives the protein CASSLAGRGASYNEQFF. V and J are TRBV7-9 and TRBJ2-1; D is possibly TRBD1 (7 bases). From germline, CDR1 is SEHNR and CDR2 FQNEAQ (reference sequence). The germline V and J ends were trimmed by 0 bases and 1 base, with 13 bases remaining between them. This CDR3 spans 17 amino acids.

Only one count was recorded for this clone. The chain combines TRBV29-1 with TRBJ1-3, with D unclear. Germline values: CDR1 SQVTM, CDR2 ANQGSEA. Trimming shortened V by 5 bases and J by 4 bases, and 9 bases separated the two germline ends. The CDR3 is made up of 12 amino acids. The chain's CDR3 is CSVKFQGNTIYF. The CDR3 bases are TGCAGCGTTAAGTTTCAGGGAAACACCATATATTTT.

V is TRBV15 and J is TRBJ1-5; 10 nucleotides agree with TRBD1. Germline CDR1 is LNHNV and CDR2 is YYDKDF (reference sequence). With 7 bases clipped from V and 1 base from J, the junction kept 7 bases outside the gene matches. The CDR3 is made up of 16 amino acids. The CDR3 DNA follows: TGTGCCACCACGGGGACAGGGGTTGGCAGCAATCAGCCCCAGCATTTT. Encoded protein: CATTGTGVGSNQPQHF.

The rearrangement links TRBV6-5 to TRBJ2-1, with a possible D match to TRBD2 (6 bases). Per the germline V gene, CDR1 is MNHEY and CDR2 is SVGAGI. V dropped 6 bases and J dropped 1 base, with 13 bases sitting between them. This CDR3 is built from 15 residues. The CDR3 coding sequence is TGTGCCAGCAGCTTGGCGGCGGGGTCCTACAATGAGCAGTTCTTC. Translation: CASSLAAGSYNEQFF.

This clone showed up just once. V gene TRBV28 combines with J gene TRBJ2-7; a possible D gene is TRBD1 (6 bases). This CDR3 has 13 amino acids. Per the germline V gene, CDR1 is MDHEN and CDR2 is SYDVKM. Trimming pared 5 bases from V and 6 bases from J, leaving 14 bases between. CDR3: CASSPDSGSEQYF. For the CDR3, the DNA is TGTGCCAGCAGTCCGGACAGTGGTTCCGAGCAGTACTTC.

This clone has only one observation. The chain has TRBV30 and TRBJ1-1, with D perhaps TRBD1 (5 bases). The CDR3 has 13 amino acids. CDR1 is GTSNPN and CDR2 is SVGIG in the germline V gene (reference sequence). Trimming removed 2 bases at V and 3 bases at J, with 10 bases between. The CDR3 nucleotides are TGTGCCTGGAGTCAGACAGTTGACACTGAAGCTTTCTTT. It yields the protein CAWSQTVDTEAFF.